The T cell receptor (beta chain) under discussion was sequenced for a study of cytomegalovirus exposure and HLA in healthy donors. General study points: Rarity marked most TCR sequences, yet some public TCRs occurred in many donors. Analyzed later, association rates of TCRs varied across HLA loci, with DRB1 most and HLA-C fewest. Sequences of the TCR beta chain were said to predict the HLA-A and HLA-B alleles of most subjects accurately.

V dropped 5 bases and J dropped 7; count of bases not matched to a gene: 11. CDR1 is SGHVS, CDR2 FQNEAQ, per germline. The CDR3 consists of 15 residues. Donors consisted of healthy bone marrow donors. Comments on this clone: Its antigen is as yet unknown.

Vbeta (60) and Jbeta (13) primers were used in the PCR. Sequencing was performed with immunoSEQ multiplex PCR; in TCRdb, only in-frame clones are kept and a portion is missing. The table shows more than 100,000 clones, with about 73% occurring only once. Material: PBMCs. This clonotype was sampled from a woman in her thirties or forties in good health and CMV-seronegative. V and J are TRBV7-8 and TRBJ1-3; 7 positions match TRBD1. CDR3 nucleotides: TGTGCCAGCAGCAACCGGGACAGAAGGACGAACACCATATATTTT. The encoded protein is CASSNRDRRTNTIYF.